This T cell receptor (beta chain) was sequenced for a study of blood T cells in healthy people across ages. Study observations and caveats: Any changes in expanded clonotypes were possibly confounded, as donor CMV status remained unknown. Conclusively comparing naive with antigen-experienced cells was impossible with unsorted PBMCs.

The CDR3 loop spans 23 amino acids. To note about this clonotype: As yet, its antigen is unknown.

Every sample had a minimum of 6 million PBMCs isolated. Alongside a J-beta primer mix, a sample-barcoded 5' primer served in a second PCR lasting about 7 to 12 cycles. Researchers report that each sample yielded at least 2.5 million CDR3-containing paired-end reads. TCRdb analysed the 5' RACE reads with MiXCR anew, one entry per CDR3 protein. Of fewer than 1,000,000 distinct CDR3 sequences listed, roughly 44% were seen once; the top ten hold under 20%. The receptor's source is a man aged 55 to 70 in good health. The sample comprised blood. The V and J genes are TRBV21-1 and TRBJ2-1; the D call in the table, TRBD2, was not verified against the DNA. TRBV21-1 is designated a pseudogene. DNA of the CDR3: TGTGCCAGCAGCAAAGAGCCCTACCCTCTGGGACTAGCGGGGCCAATATCCTACAATGAGCAGTTCTTC. Protein sequence: CASSKEPYPLGLAGPISYNEQFF.